A single sample is the source of the 17 T cell receptor beta chains below, sequenced in a study of OX40 agonist ivuxolimab in advanced cancers. Library generation was performed with the immunoSEQ multiplex PCR assay. TCRdb carries this immuneACCESS record with in-frame sequences only. Its versions omit some clonotypes, under half of them owing to an unresolved V gene in the studies checked, with the rest unexplained. This sample holds around 49,000 clones; approximately 79% were observed only once. The top ten clonotypes cover over 6.5% of the sample. This specimen was CD4+ or CD8+ T cells sorted from blood, taken in a trial of the OX40 agonist ivuxolimab. The receptors derive from an adult with an advanced solid tumor such as melanoma, head and neck, liver or kidney cancer.

The J gene is TRBJ2-7, the V gene TRBV5-1; TRBD2 aligns across 10 bases. This CDR3 is built from 15 residues. Trimming removed 4 bases from V and 0 bases from J; junction bases left unmatched: 4. Per the germline V gene, CDR1 is SGHRS and CDR2 is YFSETQ. The CDR3 region is CASSVAGGPSYEQYF. In DNA form, the CDR3 reads TGCGCCAGCAGCGTAGCGGGAGGACCCTCCTACGAGCAGTACTTC.

The chain is built from TRBV2 and TRBJ2-4; 13 positions agree with TRBD2. In germline, CDR1 is SNHLY, CDR2 FYNNEI. Unmatched junction bases numbered 1, after V lost 11 bases and J lost 3 bases. The CDR3 has 13 residues. CDR3 loop: CAGTSGVKNIQYF. The CDR3 bases are TGTGCCGGGACTAGCGGGGTCAAAAACATTCAGTACTTC.

This clone was seen ten or more times. The CDR3 DNA reads TGTGCCAGCAGTTTCATCCAGGGAACTGGAAACACCATATATTTT. It specifies CASSFIQGTGNTIYF. J is TRBJ1-3 and V is TRBV5-6, with D possibly TRBD1 on 5 matching bases. Per germline, CDR1 SGHDT and CDR2 YYEEEE. The CDR3 extends over 15 amino acids. Trimming removed 5 bases at V and 2 bases at J, with 14 bases between. Looking up the rest from reference TRBV5-6 and TRBJ1-3 gives the full variable domain: DAGVTQSPTHLIKTRGQQVTLRCSPKSGHDTVSWYQQALGQGPQFIFQYYEEEERQRGNFPDRFSGHQFPNYSSELNVNALLLGDSALYLCASSFIQGTGNTIYFGEGSWLTVV.

The chain uses TRBV13 and TRBJ2-7; D perhaps matches TRBD2 (6 bases). V was pared by 4 bases and J by 1 base, with 17 bases between. CDR1 PRHDT and CDR2 FYEKMQ come from the germline V gene (reference sequence). This CDR3 contains 16 residues. CDR3 sequence: CASSSLPGTGSYEQYF. CDR3 bases: TGTGCCAGCAGCTCCCTTCCCGGGACTGGGTCCTACGAGCAGTACTTC.

This clone appeared a few times. The J gene is TRBJ2-4, the V gene TRBV13; 14 bases map to TRBD2. V dropped 5 bases and J dropped 6; count of bases not matched to a gene: 3. This CDR3 is built from 15 residues. The germline V gene encodes CDR1 PRHDT and CDR2 FYEKMQ (reference sequence). As DNA, the CDR3 is TGTGCCAGCAGCCCCGGACTAGCGGGGGGAAACATTCAGTACTTC. Its protein is CASSPGLAGGNIQYF.

The chain is built from TRBV7-2 and TRBJ2-7; no reliable D call. This CDR3 has 15 residues. V was clipped by 1 base and J by 2 bases, with 12 bases between them. Germline V CDR1 and CDR2: SGHTA, FQGNSA. DNA for the CDR3: TGTGCCAGCAGCTTAGAAACGGACCCAACCTACGAGCAGTACTTC. Translating it yields CASSLETDPTYEQYF.

CDR3 in amino acids: CASSLRTGEGYTF. Written as DNA, the CDR3 is TGTGCCAGCAGCTTACGGACAGGGGAAGGCTACACCTTC. The chain joins TRBV7-9 to TRBJ1-2, with 9 positions matching TRBD1. Germline V gene sequence: CDR1 SEHNR, CDR2 FQNEAQ (reference sequence). The junction had 3 bases not matched to a gene; V was cut back by 2 bases and J by 8 bases. The CDR3 sequence is 13 residues long. Full variable domain (missing parts from reference TRBV7-9 and TRBJ1-2): DTGVSQNPRHKITKRGQNVTFRCDPISEHNRLYWYRQTLGQGPEFLTYFQNEAQLEKSRLLSDRFSAERPKGSFSTLEIQRTEQGDSAMYLCASSLRTGEGYTFGSGTRLTVV.

This clone was seen only a few times. This chain connects TRBV29-1 to TRBJ1-1; 7 nucleotides agree with TRBD1. CDR1 and CDR2 (germline): SQVTM, ANQGSEA. Unmatched junction bases numbered 2, after V lost 0 bases and J lost 4 bases. CDR3 length: 13 residues. The CDR3 DNA follows: TGCAGCGTTGAAGAAGGGGGCACCACTGAAGCTTTCTTT. Translated: CSVEEGGTTEAFF. Together with reference TRBV29-1 and TRBJ1-1, the CDR3 gives the full variable domain: SAVISQKPSRDICQRGTSLTIQCQVDSQVTMMFWYRQQPGQSLTLIATANQGSEATYESGFVIDKFPISRPNLTFSTLTVSNMSPEDSSIYLCSVEEGGTTEAFFGQGTRLTVV.

The V call is TRBV29-1, the J call TRBJ2-1; TRBD1 matches 11 bases. This CDR3 is built from 14 residues. Unmatched junction bases numbered 6, after V lost 4 bases and J lost 7 bases. Germline loops: CDR1 SQVTM, CDR2 ANQGSEA. As DNA, the CDR3 is TGCAGCGTTGGTCGTGGGACAGGGGGTAATGAGCAGTTCTTC. Protein: CSVGRGTGGNEQFF.

The chain employs TRBV4-3 and TRBJ1-1; D may be TRBD1 (5 bases). V was cut by 0 bases and J by 2 bases, with 16 bases left in between. The CDR3 totals 17 residues. Germline-derived CDR1 and CDR2 are LGHNA and YSLEER. CDR3 protein: CASSQDALGVYNTEAFF. The CDR3 DNA reads TGCGCCAGCAGCCAAGACGCTCTGGGGGTTTATAACACTGAAGCTTTCTTT.

For this clone: Germline and junction disagree at one end, which may indicate a read error. This chain joins TRBV2 and TRBJ2-7; the match to TRBD1 covers 10 bases. This CDR3 spans 16 amino acids. The germline V gene has CDR1 SNHLY and CDR2 FYNNEI. CDR3: CAGSYTAGTGVSGQYF. The CDR3 DNA sequence: TGTGCCGGCAGTTATACCGCCGGGACAGGGGTCTCGGGGCAGTACTTC.

The chain carries TRBV30 and TRBJ2-1; the D is unclear. The V gene lost 0 bases and the J gene lost 6 bases, with 6 bases spanning the gap. CDR1 GTSNPN and CDR2 SVGIG come from the germline V gene (reference sequence). The CDR3 is 12 amino acids. This chain's CDR3 is CAWSVPLNEQFF. In DNA, the CDR3 is TGTGCCTGGAGTGTCCCACTCAATGAGCAGTTCTTC.

The CDR3 DNA sequence: TGTGCCAGCAGTTACAGGGAGGGAAATGAGCAGTTCTTC. This codes for CASSYREGNEQFF. The V call is TRBV6-5, the J call TRBJ2-1; 7 nucleotides align to TRBD2. The V segment lost 2 bases and the J segment 7 bases; nucleotides outside the gene matches: 2. The CDR3 contains 13 residues. Germline assignment: CDR1 MNHEY and CDR2 SVGAGI.

The chain recombines TRBV4-3 with TRBJ2-5; a weak D match, TRBD1 (5 bases). Germline CDR1 and CDR2: LGHNA and YSLEER. Trimming cost V 2 bases and J 5 bases, with 6 bases left between them. The CDR3 contains 12 residues. CDR3 nucleotides: TGCGCCAGCAGCCAAAAGGGGGAGACCCAGTACTTC. Translation gives CASSQKGETQYF.

V gene TRBV5-4 combines with J gene TRBJ2-2; TRBD1 matches 10 bases. This CDR3 is built from 15 residues. Germline CDR1 is SGHNT and CDR2 is YYREEE (reference sequence). Germline trimming cut 1 base from V and 4 bases from J; bases unmatched to any gene: 1. The CDR3 spells CASSLRQGATGELFF. The CDR3 region has the DNA TGTGCCAGCAGCTTGAGACAGGGGGCCACCGGGGAGCTGTTTTTT.

The chain employs TRBV5-6 and TRBJ2-3; 7 bases match TRBD2. Trimming at V came to 2 bases and at J to 0 bases, leaving 3 bases not matched to a gene. The CDR3 length is 15 residues. Germline V lookup: CDR1 SGHDT, CDR2 YYEEEE. The CDR3 reads CASSFGLESTDTQYF. Here the CDR3 DNA reads TGTGCCAGCAGCTTTGGACTAGAAAGCACAGATACGCAGTATTTT.

The rearrangement links TRBV29-1 to TRBJ2-1; TRBD2 aligns across 14 bases. The CDR3 extends over 15 amino acids. Germline V lookup: CDR1 SQVTM, CDR2 ANQGSEA. The V and J ends lost 7 bases and 9 bases, in that order; junction bases with no gene match: 11. CDR3 in DNA: TGCAGCGCCCCGGGACTAGCGGGAGAGTTGGGTGAGCAGTTCTTC. Translated, it gives CSAPGLAGELGEQFF.